This T cell receptor beta chain is from a study of blood T cell repertoires in COVID-19. The germline V gene has CDR1 MNHEY and CDR2 SVGAGI. The CDR3 runs to 14 residues. Trimming took 10 bases from V and 8 from J, leaving 18 bases between them. Sequenced by immunoSEQ multiplex PCR; TCRdb stores in-frame clones only, minus some. The sample holds under 400,000 clones, roughly 89% seen once. The receptor was derived from a woman aged 60 to 75 with COVID-19, enrolled during active disease. The sample was peripheral blood. V is TRBV6-5 and J is TRBJ2-6, with D possibly matching TRBD1 (6 bases). This chain's CDR3 is CATTGRPKTNVLTF. CDR3 in DNA: TGTGCCACCACAGGGCGCCCCAAGACCAACGTCCTGACTTTC.